This is a list of T cell receptor beta chains from one sample in a study of blood T cells in healthy people across ages. One entry per CDR3 protein results from TCRdb running MiXCR on the 5' RACE reads. The table lists about 1.6 million distinct CDR3 sequences, about 35% of them singletons. Material for sequencing was blood. All receptors derive from a woman in her 30s in good health. CDR3s include the opening cysteine and the closing phenylalanine or tryptophan. The order of the fields is V gene, J gene, clone size, D gene, CDR3 DNA, CDR3 protein. A D gene is named only where the DNA matches it firmly. Rows give clone size only sometimes, using once, few, many, or a class for an expanded clone.

TRBV4-1,TRBJ2-1,once,TRBD1,TGCGCCGGCAGCTTAATTTCCCTCGGGACAGCTTTCGATGAGCAGTTCTTC,CAGSLISLGTAFDEQFF
TRBV12-3/TRBV12-4,TRBJ2-5,few,TRBD1,TGTGCCAGCACCCAAGGACAGGGGGCTTTAAAGACCCAGTACTTC,CASTQGQGALKTQYF
TRBV3-1,TRBJ2-3,-,-,TGTGCCAGCAGCCGTAAAGGGGGAGCAGATACGCAGTATTTT,CASSRKGGADTQYF
TRBV18,TRBJ1-4,-,-,TGTGCCAGCTCACCCGCTTCCGAAAAACTGTTTTTT,CASSPASEKLFF
TRBV7-9,TRBJ2-3,-,TRBD2,TGTGCCAGCAGTCCGGGTTTAGCGGGACGGGTCACAGATACGCAGTATTTT,CASSPGLAGRVTDTQYF
TRBV30,TRBJ2-3,-,-,TGTGCCTGGAGTCCTCACGGTCCAGATACGCAGTATTTT,CAWSPHGPDTQYF
TRBV7-9,TRBJ2-5,many,-,TGTGCCAGCAGCGCGGGACGACGGCAGACCCAGTACTTC,CASSAGRRQTQYF
TRBV7-3,TRBJ2-7,-,TRBD1,TGTGCCAGCAGCTTATATATGTGGGGGGACAGGGACTACGAGCAGTACTTC,CASSLYMWGDRDYEQYF
TRBV12-3/TRBV12-4,TRBJ2-7,-,TRBD2,TGTGCCAGCATGGAGCGGGGGGACTCCTACGAGCAGTACTTC,CASMERGDSYEQYF
TRBV10-3,TRBJ2-1,-,TRBD2,TGTGCCATCATGACTAGCGGGGGTTACAATGAGCAGTTCTTC,CAIMTSGGYNEQFF
TRBV27,TRBJ2-2,-,-,TGTGCCAGCAGTCCCTCCTGGAGTAGTTCCGGGGAGCTGTTTTTT,CASSPSWSSSGELFF
TRBV20-1,TRBJ2-1,many,-,TGCAGTGCTCTCGGGCAGGAGCAGTTCTTC,CSALGQEQFF
TRBV29-1,TRBJ2-1,-,TRBD2,TGCAGCGCCGTCACTAGCGGGAGTATTCCCAATGAGCAGTTCTTC,CSAVTSGSIPNEQFF
TRBV6-2/TRBV6-3,TRBJ2-3,once,TRBD2,TGTGCCAGCACAACTAGCGGGGGGGCCACAGATACGCAGTATTTT,CASTTSGGATDTQYF
TRBV6-6,TRBJ2-7,few,TRBD2,TGTGCCAGCAGCTATAGCGGGTCCCGGGTGTACGAGCAGTACTTC,CASSYSGSRVYEQYF
TRBV4-1,TRBJ2-7,-,-,TGCGCCAGCAGCCAAGGGACAGGGAGGGCCTACGAGCAGTACTTC,CASSQGTGRAYEQYF
TRBV2,TRBJ2-1,few,-,TGTGCCAGCACCCCTGAGGGGGGGCGAGGTGAGCAGTTCTTC,CASTPEGGRGEQFF
TRBV28,TRBJ2-7,few,TRBD1,TGTGCCAGCAGTCCTTGGACAGGGGTTTCCTACGAGCAGTACTTC,CASSPWTGVSYEQYF